A single T cell receptor (beta chain) is shown here with its context. The second PCR ran 7 to 11 cycles with a sample-barcoded 5' primer and J-beta primers. TCRdb independently ran MiXCR on the 5' RACE reads; one entry per CDR3 protein. Of 750,000 to 950,000 distinct CDR3 sequences in the sample, roughly 28% are singletons; the top ten hold roughly a tenth. The data originate from a study of blood T cells in healthy people across ages. Germline V gene lookup returns CDR1 KGHDR and CDR2 SFDVKD. Trimming removed 3 bases from V and 3 bases from J, with 15 bases in between. This CDR3 spans 16 amino acids. The data also belong to a second study, concerning T cells of mothers and their children.

This receptor was obtained from a woman aged 40 to 55 in good health. The V gene is TRBV24-1, the J gene TRBJ2-3, with a tentative D call TRBD2 (6 bases). Sequencing was done on a sample of blood. In DNA, the CDR3 is TGTGCCACCAGTGATCCGCTGGAAGGGAGGACAGATACGCAGTATTTT. Its protein product is CATSDPLEGRTDTQYF.